This T cell receptor beta chain came from a study of cytomegalovirus exposure and HLA in healthy donors. For the study at large: Inside one of the first data releases sat 75 million to 100 million unique TCRs taken from HLA-typed donors.

The PCR had 60 Vbeta and 13 Jbeta primers. Profiled with immunoSEQ multiplex PCR; TCRdb holds only in-frame clones, not every one. Of more than 80,000 clones listed, 64% were seen once; the top ten hold 2% to 2.5%. In this sample, this clone turned up a few times. J was trimmed by 8 bases and V by 2 bases; bases with no gene match: 9. Germline lookup yields CDR1 SGHTS and CDR2 YDEGEE. This CDR3 spans 14 amino acids. Healthy bone marrow donors made up the donors. Sequencing input: PBMCs. The sequence derives from a human donor in good health. This chain links TRBV5-8 with TRBJ1-2; the match to TRBD1 covers 7 bases. CDR3 amino acids: CASSLGQDSLGYTF. Here the CDR3 DNA reads TGTGCCAGCAGCTTAGGACAGGACTCTTTGGGCTACACCTTC. The full variable domain, with the rest looked up from reference TRBV5-8 and TRBJ1-2, is EAGVTQSPTHLIKTRGQQATLRCSPISGHTSVYWYQQALGLGLQFLLWYDEGEERNRGNFPPRFSGRQFPNYSSELNVNALELEDSALYLCASSLGQDSLGYTFGSGTRLTVV.